This T cell receptor (beta chain) was retrieved from a study of T-cell memory formation after mild COVID-19. Study-wide background: TCR clusters were mostly confined to one donor each.

TCRdb used MiXCR to reprocess the 5' RACE reads, holding one entry per CDR3 protein. The table includes about 560,000 distinct CDR3 sequences, less than 25% detected once. Study-wide findings and caveats: Contracting CD8+ clones were enriched in EMRA, CD4+ mainly in CM and EM.

A remark on this clonotype: The antigen is undetermined.

Sequencing used PBMCs or a T cell subset sorted from them (not recorded which). The sequence came from an adult woman who had mild COVID-19 (a few samples of this study predate the infection). Cell type and time point are not known.

The CDR3 loop reads CASSRLASGGREEQFF. The CDR3 coding sequence is TGTGCCAGCTCCCGATTAGCTAGCGGGGGCCGCGAGGAGCAGTTCTTC. The V and J genes are TRBV2 and TRBJ2-1; 10 bases line up with TRBD2. CDR3 length: 16 residues. V dropped 8 bases and J dropped 10; count of bases not matched to a gene: 17. CDR1 is SNHLY, CDR2 FYNNEI, per germline.